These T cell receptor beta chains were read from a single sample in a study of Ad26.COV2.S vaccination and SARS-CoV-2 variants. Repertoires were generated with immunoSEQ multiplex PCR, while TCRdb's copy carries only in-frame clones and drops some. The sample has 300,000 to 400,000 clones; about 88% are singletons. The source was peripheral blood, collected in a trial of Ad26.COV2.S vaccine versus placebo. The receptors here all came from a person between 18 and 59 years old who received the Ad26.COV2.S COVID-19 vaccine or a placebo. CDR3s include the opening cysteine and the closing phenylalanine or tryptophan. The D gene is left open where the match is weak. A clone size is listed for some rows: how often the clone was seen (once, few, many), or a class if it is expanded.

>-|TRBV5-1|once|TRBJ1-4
TGCGCCAGCAGCTTGCGGCGAGCAACTAATGAAAAACTGTTTTTT
CASSLRRATNEKLFF
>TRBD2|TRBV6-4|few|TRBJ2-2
TGTGCCAGCAGTGAAGCGGGAGGAAGCGCCGGGGAGCTGTTTTTT
CASSEAGGSAGELFF
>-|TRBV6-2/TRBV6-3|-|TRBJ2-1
TGTGCCAGCAGTCGGTCGGGGAATGAGCAGTTCTTC
CASSRSGNEQFF
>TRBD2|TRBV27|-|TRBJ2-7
TGTGCCAGCAGTTCGATTAGCGGGATGACCTACGAGCAGTACTTC
CASSSISGMTYEQYF
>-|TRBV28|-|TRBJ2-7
TGTGCCAGCAGCCTAAACCCGCCGACGGAGTCCGAGCAGTACTTC
CASSLNPPTESEQYF
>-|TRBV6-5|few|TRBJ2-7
TGTGCCAGCAGTCCCGTTCAGGAGGGCTTTAACGAGCAGTACTTC
CASSPVQEGFNEQYF
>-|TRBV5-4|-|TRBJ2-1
TGTGCCAGCAGCTGGACTAGGGGGTCTTACAATGAGCAGTTCTTC
CASSWTRGSYNEQFF
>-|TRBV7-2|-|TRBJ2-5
TGTGCCAGCAGCTTAGAGTCGCGCCAAGAGACCCAGTACTTC
CASSLESRQETQYF
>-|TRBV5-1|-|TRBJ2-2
TGCGCCAGCTCCCGCAGGGGGAACACCGGGGAGCTGTTTTTT
CASSRRGNTGELFF
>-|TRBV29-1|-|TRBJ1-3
TGCAGCGTTGAAGGTCACGGCACAGGGAATGGAAACACCATATATTTT
CSVEGHGTGNGNTIYF
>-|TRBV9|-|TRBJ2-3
TGTGCCAGCAGCGTAGCAGGGTCCGGAACAGATACGCAGTATTTT
CASSVAGSGTDTQYF
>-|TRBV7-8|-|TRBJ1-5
TGTGCCAGCAGCCCCCGAGAAGGGAATCAGCCCCAGCATTTT
CASSPREGNQPQHF
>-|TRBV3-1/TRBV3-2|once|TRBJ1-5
TGTGCCAGCAGCCAAGGTGGGAGGGTTCAGCCCCAGCATTTT
CASSQGGRVQPQHF
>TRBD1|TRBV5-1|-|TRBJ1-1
TGCGCCAGCAGCTGGGGACAGGGGAACACTGAAGCTTTCTTT
CASSWGQGNTEAFF
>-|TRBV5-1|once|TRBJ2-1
TGCGCCAGCAGCTTGCTCCGGACCCCGGAGGTTGATGAGCAGTTCTTC
CASSLLRTPEVDEQFF
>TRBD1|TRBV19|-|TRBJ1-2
TGTGCCAGTAGTCCCCCCGGACAGGGTTATGGTGGCTACACCTTC
CASSPPGQGYGGYTF
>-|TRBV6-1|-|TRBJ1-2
TGTGCCAGCAGTGAAGCGTCAGGGTATGGCTACACCTTC
CASSEASGYGYTF
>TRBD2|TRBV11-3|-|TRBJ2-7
TGTGCCAGCATCTCCCCCAAATATCCCCAAGTACTAGCGGGAAGAGCCGAGCAGTACTTC
CASISPKYPQVLAGRAEQYF
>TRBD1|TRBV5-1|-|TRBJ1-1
TGCGCCAGCAGCTTGGCTGGGACAGGGACCACTGAAGCTTTCTTT
CASSLAGTGTTEAFF
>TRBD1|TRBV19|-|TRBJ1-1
TGTGCCAGTAGCCTATGGCGGACAGGGGAGGACACTGAAGCTTTCTTT
CASSLWRTGEDTEAFF
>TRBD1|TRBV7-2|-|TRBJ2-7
TGTGCCAGCAGTCACGACAGGGGGTTCTCCTACGAGCAGTACTTC
CASSHDRGFSYEQYF
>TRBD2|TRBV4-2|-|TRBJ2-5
TGTGCCAGCAGCCAAGTCGGGGGGGAGACCCAGTACTTC
CASSQVGGETQYF
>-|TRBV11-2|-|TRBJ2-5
TGTGCCAGCAGCTTAGGCACAGGGATGAGGGAGACCCAGTACTTC
CASSLGTGMRETQYF
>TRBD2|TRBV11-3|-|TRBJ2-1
TGTGCCAGCAGCGCCCAGGGTAGCGGGAGCTACAATGAGCAGTTCTTC
CASSAQGSGSYNEQFF
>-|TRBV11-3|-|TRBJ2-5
TGTGCCAGCAGCCCACAGGGCCGGGAGACCCAGTACTTC
CASSPQGRETQYF
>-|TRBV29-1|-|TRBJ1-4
TGCAGCGTTGAAGATGAAAAACTGTTTTTT
CSVEDEKLFF
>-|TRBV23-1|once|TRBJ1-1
TGCGCCATTACCTCGGGACCCCTTGACACTGAAGCTTTCTTT
CAITSGPLDTEAFF
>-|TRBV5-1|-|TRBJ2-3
TGCGCCAGCAGCTTGCCCCCAGATACGCAGTATTTT
CASSLPPDTQYF
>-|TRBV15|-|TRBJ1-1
TGTGCCACCAGCAGAGATAAGGTTCCTGCTGAAGCTTTCTTT
CATSRDKVPAEAFF